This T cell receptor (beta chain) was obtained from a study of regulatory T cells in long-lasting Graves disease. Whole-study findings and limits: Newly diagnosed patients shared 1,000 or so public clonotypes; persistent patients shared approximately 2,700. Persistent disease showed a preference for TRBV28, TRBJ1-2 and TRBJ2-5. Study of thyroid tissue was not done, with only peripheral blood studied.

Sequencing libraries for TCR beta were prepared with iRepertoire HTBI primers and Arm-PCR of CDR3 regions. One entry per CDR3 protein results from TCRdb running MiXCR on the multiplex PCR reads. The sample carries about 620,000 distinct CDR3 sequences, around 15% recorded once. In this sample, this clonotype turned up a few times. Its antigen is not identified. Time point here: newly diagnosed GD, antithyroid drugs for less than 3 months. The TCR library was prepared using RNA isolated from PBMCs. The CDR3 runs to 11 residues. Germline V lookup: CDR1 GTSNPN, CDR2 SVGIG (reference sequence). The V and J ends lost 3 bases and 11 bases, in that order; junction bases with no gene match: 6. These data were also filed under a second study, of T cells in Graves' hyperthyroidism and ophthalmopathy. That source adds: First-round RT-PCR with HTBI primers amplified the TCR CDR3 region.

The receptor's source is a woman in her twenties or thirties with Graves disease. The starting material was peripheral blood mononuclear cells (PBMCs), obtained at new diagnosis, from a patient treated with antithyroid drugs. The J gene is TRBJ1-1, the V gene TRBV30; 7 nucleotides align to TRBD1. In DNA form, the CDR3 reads TGTGCCTGGAGGATGACAGGGCCCGCTTTCTTT. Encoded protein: CAWRMTGPAFF. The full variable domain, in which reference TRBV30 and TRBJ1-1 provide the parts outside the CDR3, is SQTIHQWPATLVQPVGSPLSLECTVEGTSNPNLYWYRQAAGRGLQLLFYSVGIGQISSEVPQNLSASRPQDRQFILSSKKLLLSDSGFYLCAWRMTGPAFFGQGTRLTVV.